The clone carrying this T cell receptor (beta chain) was seen a handful of times. The source of the sample is a study of early T cells in non-severe SARS-CoV-2 infection. Unique molecular identifiers were attached to individual cDNA molecules. TCRdb analysed the 5' RACE reads with MiXCR anew, one entry per CDR3 protein. The repertoire includes 65,000 to 90,000 distinct CDR3 sequences, about 12% of them detected once, and approximately 7% sits in the top ten. This CDR3 region has 15 residues. The V and J ends lost 1 base and 5 bases respectively, with 15 bases between them. CDR1 and CDR2 (germline): SNHLY, FYNNEI.

This sequence was found in an adult who was a healthcare worker with PCR-confirmed SARS-CoV-2 infection or an uninfected control (not recorded which). Material: whole blood. V usage is TRBV2 and J usage is TRBJ2-7, with D unclear. The CDR3 coding sequence is TGTGCCAGCAGTGAAGAGCCTGGGGTCGGTAACGAGCAGTACTTC. This encodes CASSEEPGVGNEQYF. Looking up the rest from reference TRBV2 and TRBJ2-7 gives the full variable domain: EPEVTQTPSHQVTQMGQEVILRCVPISNHLYFYWYRQILGQKVEFLVSFYNNEISEKSEIFDDQFSVERPDGSNFTLKIRSTKLEDSAMYFCASSEEPGVGNEQYFGPGTRLTVT.